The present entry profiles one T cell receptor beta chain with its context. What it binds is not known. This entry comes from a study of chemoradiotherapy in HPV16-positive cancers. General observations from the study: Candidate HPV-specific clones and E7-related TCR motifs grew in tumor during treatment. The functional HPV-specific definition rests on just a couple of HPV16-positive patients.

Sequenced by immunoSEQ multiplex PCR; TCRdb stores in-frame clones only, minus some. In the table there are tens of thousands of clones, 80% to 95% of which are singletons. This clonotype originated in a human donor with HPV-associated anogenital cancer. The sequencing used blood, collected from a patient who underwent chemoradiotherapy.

CDR3 loop: CASSPRTGWGEKLFF. CDR3 DNA sequence: TGTGCCAGCAGTCCAAGGACAGGTTGGGGTGAAAAACTGTTTTTT. The chain is built from TRBV27 and TRBJ1-4; 7 nucleotides line up with TRBD1. The V gene's germline CDR1 is MNHEY and CDR2 SMNVEV (reference sequence). V lost 5 bases and J lost 7; bases outside the gene matches: 10. This CDR3 has 15 residues.